Following are 20 T cell receptor beta chains from one sample sequenced in a study of a mutant IDH1 vaccine in newly diagnosed glioma. TCRdb's table, derived via immunoSEQ multiplex PCR, lists solely in-frame clones and lacks some. This repertoire shows 40,000 to 55,000 clones, around nine tenths found once; its top ten account for around 2.5%. Their antigens are not known. Time point denoted: week 11, during vaccination. The vaccine gave 300 ug of a 20-mer mutant IDH1 peptide subcutaneously per dose. The specimen comprised PBMCs, sampled from a glioma patient whose treatment included an IDH1 peptide vaccine. These receptors all come from a man in his fifties with glioma.

The J gene is TRBJ2-2, the V gene TRBV4-2; D assignment may be TRBD1 or TRBD2 (5 bases each). V was shortened by 1 base and J by 5 bases, with 14 bases between the two germline ends. Germline V CDR1 and CDR2: LGHNA, YNFKEQ. The CDR3 is 16 residues long. The CDR3 is CASSQAGSRVTGELFF. The CDR3 bases are TGTGCCAGCAGCCAAGCAGGGAGCAGGGTAACCGGGGAGCTGTTTTTT.

The chain combines TRBV11-3 with TRBJ2-1; the D is unclear. Trimming removed 1 base from V and 6 bases from J, with 13 bases in between. Germline loops: CDR1 SGHNT, CDR2 YENEEA. The CDR3 extends over 15 amino acids. This CDR3 is CASSLGGSVGNEQFF. The CDR3 DNA is TGTGCCAGCAGCTTAGGCGGATCGGTGGGCAATGAGCAGTTCTTC.

V and J are TRBV5-1 and TRBJ1-1; unclear D gene. This CDR3 comprises 15 residues. The V gene lost 1 base and the J gene lost 0 bases, with 10 bases spanning the gap. Germline CDR1 SGHRS, CDR2 YFSETQ. CDR3 residues: CASSLTGAMNTEAFF. The CDR3 DNA is TGCGCCAGCAGCTTGACTGGAGCCATGAACACTGAAGCTTTCTTT.

This chain connects TRBV10-3 to TRBJ2-7; TRBD2 is a possible D gene (6 bases). CDR1 is ENHRY and CDR2 is SYGVKD in the germline V gene. The CDR3 sequence is 14 residues long. V was cut by 0 bases and J by 0 bases, with 6 bases left in between. CDR3 sequence (DNA): TGTGCCATCAGTGAGTCGGGACTCTCCTACGAGCAGTACTTC. This gives the protein CAISESGLSYEQYF.

CDR3 bases: TGTGCCAGCAGTTACCCGGGGCCCAATGAAAAACTGTTTTTT. This gives the protein CASSYPGPNEKLFF. The chain is built from TRBV6-6 and TRBJ1-4, with D perhaps matching TRBD1 (5 bases). Germline CDR1 MNHNY, CDR2 SVGAGI (reference sequence). This CDR3 contains 14 residues. The V end lost 2 bases, the J end lost 5 bases, and 9 bases lay between the germline ends.

The chain links TRBV29-1 to TRBJ2-5; D gene unclear. Germline assignment: CDR1 SQVTM and CDR2 ANQGSEA. Trimming pared 6 bases from V and 1 base from J, leaving 15 bases between. This CDR3 has 14 amino acids. The CDR3 DNA reads as TGCAGCGTGAAGTTGGGCCATATCCAAGAGACCCAGTACTTC. Its protein product is CSVKLGHIQETQYF.

The rearrangement uses TRBV5-1 and TRBJ2-1; D uncertain. Germline V lookup: CDR1 SGHRS, CDR2 YFSETQ. CDR3 length: 11 residues. V was clipped by 1 base and J by 9 bases, with 5 bases between them. The CDR3 here is CASSLSTEQFF. The CDR3 region has the DNA TGCGCCAGCAGCTTGTCCACTGAGCAGTTCTTC.

The genes are TRBV5-4 and TRBJ2-1; D unclear. V was shortened by 0 bases and J by 5 bases, with 12 bases between the two germline ends. This CDR3 spans 15 amino acids. Germline V gene sequence: CDR1 SGHNT, CDR2 YYREEE (reference sequence). CDR3 region: CASSLVGHVNNEQFF. In DNA form, the CDR3 reads TGTGCCAGCAGCTTGGTAGGTCACGTTAACAATGAGCAGTTCTTC.

This chain joins TRBV6-6 and TRBJ1-1; 8 bases are shared with TRBD1. Germline lookup yields CDR1 MNHNY and CDR2 SVGAGI (reference sequence). The CDR3 has 11 amino acids. V lost 8 bases and J lost 11; bases outside the gene matches: 7. The CDR3, as DNA: TGTGCCAGCCAAACGGACAGGGATGCTTTCTTT. Translated, it gives CASQTDRDAFF.

The chain carries TRBV6-5 and TRBJ1-5; D remains ambiguous. The V end lost 11 bases, the J end lost 2 bases, and 13 bases lay between the germline ends. CDR3 size: 13 residues. Per the germline V gene, CDR1 is MNHEY and CDR2 is SVGAGI. The CDR3, as DNA: TGTGCCGGAAAAGACCGAGGCAATCAGCCCCAGCATTTT. Protein product: CAGKDRGNQPQHF.

The chain carries TRBV2 and TRBJ1-6; no reliable D call. The V gene's germline CDR1 is SNHLY and CDR2 FYNNEI. The CDR3 has 13 amino acids. Trimming removed 4 bases at V and 7 bases at J, with 8 bases between. CDR3 region: CASSGSRNSPLHF. The CDR3 DNA reads as TGTGCCAGCAGTGGAAGTAGGAATTCACCCCTCCACTTT.

The chain has TRBV5-6 and TRBJ2-7, with 9 nucleotides matching TRBD1. Trimming at V came to 3 bases and at J to 4 bases, leaving 5 bases not matched to a gene. CDR1 and CDR2 from the germline V gene are SGHDT and YYEEEE. The CDR3 sequence is 14 residues long. CDR3 coding DNA: TGTGCCAGCAGCTCCGGGACAGGGTCATACGAGCAGTACTTC. Translated: CASSSGTGSYEQYF.

This clone was seen a few times. This chain uses TRBV25-1 with TRBJ2-7; TRBD2 might be the D (5 bases). Trimming pared 2 bases from V and 2 bases from J, leaving 22 bases between. The CDR3 is 18 residues long. Looked up from germline, CDR1 is MGHDK and CDR2 is SYGVNS. CDR3 bases: TGTGCCAGCAGTGAACCCTCGGCGAGGGCCCGAAGCCCCTACGAGCAGTACTTC. Its translation: CASSEPSARARSPYEQYF.

This chain connects TRBV6-6 to TRBJ1-2; D might be TRBD1 (6 bases). Trimming pared 2 bases from V and 5 bases from J, leaving 12 bases between. Germline loops: CDR1 MNHNY, CDR2 SVGAGI (reference sequence). The CDR3 runs 14 residues. This CDR3 is CASSYHREGYGYTF. Here the CDR3 DNA reads TGTGCCAGCAGTTACCACAGGGAGGGGTATGGCTACACCTTC.

CDR3 sequence: CASSLGGSGANVLTF. The CDR3 region has the DNA TGTGCCAGCAGCTTAGGCGGTTCTGGGGCCAACGTCCTGACTTTC. The chain combines TRBV7-9 with TRBJ2-6; D remains ambiguous. V gave up 1 base and J gave up 1 base, with 5 bases separating them. CDR3 length: 15 residues. Germline V lookup: CDR1 SEHNR, CDR2 FQNEAQ (reference sequence).

The chain uses TRBV4-3 and TRBJ2-7; D is perhaps TRBD1 or TRBD2 (5 bases each). Trimming took off 1 base at V and 7 bases at J, with 14 bases between the two ends. The V gene's germline CDR1 is LGHNA and CDR2 YSLEER. The CDR3 is made up of 14 amino acids. The CDR3 nucleotides read TGCGCCAGCAGCCAAGGACAACGCTGGGGGGAGCAGTACTTC. The encoded protein is CASSQGQRWGEQYF.

The chain uses TRBV27 and TRBJ1-2, with D maybe TRBD1 (5 bases). The CDR3 extends over 14 amino acids. The V and J ends lost 6 bases and 4 bases respectively, with 15 bases between them. Germline V gene sequence: CDR1 MNHEY, CDR2 SMNVEV (reference sequence). Here the CDR3 DNA reads TGTGCCAGCAGCCGAGTAGGGGTAGCCTATGGCTACACCTTC. Amino acids: CASSRVGVAYGYTF.

The chain recombines TRBV29-1 with TRBJ2-5, with 9 bases identical to TRBD2. The V and J ends lost 1 base and 4 bases, in that order; junction bases with no gene match: 4. The CDR3 sequence is 14 residues long. Germline assignment: CDR1 SQVTM and CDR2 ANQGSEA. CDR3 coding DNA: TGCAGCGTTGAAGGGACTAGCGCTTCAGAGACCCAGTACTTC. Its protein product is CSVEGTSASETQYF. The variable domain in full, completed from reference TRBV29-1 and TRBJ2-5, reads SAVISQKPSRDICQRGTSLTIQCQVDSQVTMMFWYRQQPGQSLTLIATANQGSEATYESGFVIDKFPISRPNLTFSTLTVSNMSPEDSSIYLCSVEGTSASETQYFGPGTRLLVL.

The chain couples TRBV28 to TRBJ2-7; TRBD2 is a possible D gene (7 bases). The germline V gene has CDR1 MDHEN and CDR2 SYDVKM. The CDR3 is 15 amino acids. Trimming took 8 bases from V and 0 from J, leaving 17 bases between them. The CDR3 reads CASGKTRGASYEQYF. The DNA of the CDR3 is TGTGCCAGCGGAAAAACTCGGGGGGCCTCCTACGAGCAGTACTTC.

The chain couples TRBV5-4 to TRBJ2-6, with D perhaps TRBD1 (6 bases). Germline V gene lookup returns CDR1 SGHNT and CDR2 YYREEE (reference sequence). This CDR3 spans 17 amino acids. Trimming removed 3 bases at V and 4 bases at J, with 17 bases between. The CDR3 nucleotides read TGTGCCAGCAGCTCCAATCCCACAGGGACGGGGGCCAACGTCCTGACTTTC. It codes for CASSSNPTGTGANVLTF.